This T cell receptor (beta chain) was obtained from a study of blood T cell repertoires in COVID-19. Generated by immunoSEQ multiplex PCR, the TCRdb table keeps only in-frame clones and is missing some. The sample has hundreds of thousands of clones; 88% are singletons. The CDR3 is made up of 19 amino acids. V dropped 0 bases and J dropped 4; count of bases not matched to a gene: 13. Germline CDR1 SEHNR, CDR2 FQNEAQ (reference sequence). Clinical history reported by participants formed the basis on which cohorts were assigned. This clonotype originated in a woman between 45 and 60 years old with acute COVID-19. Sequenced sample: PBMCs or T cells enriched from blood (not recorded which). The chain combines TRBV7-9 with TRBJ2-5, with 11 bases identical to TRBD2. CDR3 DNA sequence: TGTGCCAGCAGCTTAGCGCGGGTAGCGGGAGGGCGTCGTGGAGAGACCCAGTACTTC. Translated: CASSLARVAGGRRGETQYF.